This T cell receptor beta chain was observed in a study of response to subunit inactivated influenza vaccine. Overall study results and limits: T cells newly recruited by each seasonal influenza vaccination are few, the authors suggested.

TCRdb re-derived calls from the RT-PCR reads in MiXCR, one entry per CDR3 protein. The profile shows around 520,000 distinct CDR3 sequences, roughly 10% of them singletons. On this clonotype itself: Its antigen is still unknown.

CDR3 size: 13 residues. Trimming took off 3 bases at V and 6 bases at J, with 9 bases between the two ends. The chain couples TRBV12-3 or TRBV12-4 to TRBJ1-5, with D possibly matching TRBD1 (6 bases). This clonotype was obtained from a man aged 50 or older who received an inactivated influenza vaccine. Sequenced material: PBMCs from blood, taken on the day of vaccination. In DNA, the CDR3 is TGTGCCAGCAGTTTCCGGGGGCCTCAGCCCCAGCATTTT. Translating gives CASSFRGPQPQHF.